Shown below are 26 T cell receptor beta chains from a single sample sequenced in a study of human T cells and chemical hapten exposure. The time point: patch test 2, 6 weeks after DPC sensitization. Treatment: therapeutic diphenylcyclopropenone sensitization with weekly scalp DPC. TCRdb re-derived calls from the RACE reads in MiXCR, one entry per CDR3 protein. The top ten hold around 5% of the sample, which has some 84,000 distinct CDR3 sequences, 8.5% to 12% seen once. Source: whole blood, taken in connection with sensitization to the hapten diphenylcyclopropenone (DPC). Receptors originate from a woman aged 50 to 60 with alopecia areata. Some clones in this sample may be carry-over from other donors' samples.

The chain couples TRBV28 to TRBJ1-1; 8 bases fit TRBD1. CDR1 and CDR2 (germline): MDHEN, SYDVKM. Trimming cost V 6 bases and J 6 bases; bases outside gene matches: 12. The CDR3 length is 15 residues. The CDR3 nucleotides read TGTGCCAGCAGACCCGAAGACAGGGGATTTGCTGAAGCTTTCTTT. Amino acids: CASRPEDRGFAEAFF.

This clonotype turned up a few times. This chain joins TRBV6-5 and TRBJ1-5, with 8 bases matching TRBD1. CDR3 length: 12 residues. In germline, CDR1 is MNHEY, CDR2 SVGAGI. V lost 10 bases and J lost 5; bases outside the gene matches: 4. As DNA, the CDR3 is TGTGCCACCGGACAGGGCGATCAGCCCCAGCATTTT. Its protein product is CATGQGDQPQHF.

This chain joins TRBV29-1 and TRBJ1-2; 8 bases line up with TRBD1. The V and J ends lost 6 bases and 7 bases, in that order; junction bases with no gene match: 10. This CDR3 is 13 amino acids long. Germline lookup yields CDR1 SQVTM and CDR2 ANQGSEA. This CDR3 reads CSVPAPDRVGYTF. The CDR3 region has the DNA TGCAGCGTCCCCGCCCCGGACAGGGTTGGCTACACCTTC. Drawing the rest from reference TRBV29-1 and TRBJ1-2, the complete variable domain is SAVISQKPSRDICQRGTSLTIQCQVDSQVTMMFWYRQQPGQSLTLIATANQGSEATYESGFVIDKFPISRPNLTFSTLTVSNMSPEDSSIYLCSVPAPDRVGYTFGSGTRLTVV.

This clonotype was detected ten times or more. This rearrangement joins TRBV20-1 to TRBJ2-1; TRBD2 might be the D (5 bases). Germline values: CDR1 DFQATT, CDR2 SNEGSKA (reference sequence). The CDR3 length is 13 residues. The V gene lost 3 bases and the J gene lost 0 bases, with 6 bases spanning the gap. CDR3 in amino acids: CSASGNSYNEQFF. Written as DNA, the CDR3 is TGCAGTGCTAGCGGGAACTCCTACAATGAGCAGTTCTTC.

This clonotype was recorded many times. The chain is built from TRBV14 and TRBJ1-3; TRBD1 might be the D (5 bases). The CDR3 is 17 residues long. The germline gives CDR1 SGHDN, CDR2 FVKESK. Trimming cost V 4 bases and J 0 bases, with 16 bases left between them. CDR3: CASSPGLQESSGNTIYF. The CDR3 DNA reads as TGTGCCAGCAGCCCAGGGCTACAGGAGAGCTCTGGAAACACCATATATTTT.

The V call is TRBV5-6, the J call TRBJ2-1; D is unresolved. Trimming took off 2 bases at V and 9 bases at J, with 9 bases between the two ends. Germline V gene lookup returns CDR1 SGHDT and CDR2 YYEEEE. The CDR3 consists of 12 residues. In DNA, the CDR3 is TGTGCCAGCAGCTTACCCCTCACTGAGCAGTTCTTC. Its translation is CASSLPLTEQFF.

Ten or more counts support this clonotype. The rearrangement uses TRBV6-1 and TRBJ1-4, with D unresolved. V lost 1 base and J lost 13, with 10 bases in between. Looked up from germline, CDR1 is MNHNS and CDR2 is SASEGT. This CDR3 region has 12 residues. The CDR3 sequence is CASSEGGRGLFF. CDR3 nucleotide sequence: TGTGCCAGCAGTGAAGGAGGACGGGGACTGTTTTTT.

The rearrangement uses TRBV7-2 and TRBJ2-1; 11 bases line up with TRBD2. This CDR3 comprises 17 residues. The V and J ends lost 1 base and 4 bases, in that order; junction bases with no gene match: 6. The germline CDR1 and CDR2 sequences are SGHTA and FQGNSA. CDR3 nucleotides: TGTGCCAGCAGCTTAGTGACTAGCGGGACTCCTTACAATGAGCAGTTCTTC. It specifies CASSLVTSGTPYNEQFF.

The sample holds many counts of this clonotype. V and J are TRBV12-3 or TRBV12-4 and TRBJ1-6; 8 bases align to TRBD1. With V trimmed by 7 bases and J by 10 bases, 6 bases remained unmatched. The CDR3 totals 13 residues. The CDR3 DNA reads TGTGCCAGCAACGGACAGGGTCTATCACCCCTCCACTTT. Its translation: CASNGQGLSPLHF.

This clonotype appeared many times. J is TRBJ1-1 and V is TRBV20-1; D not resolved. Per germline, CDR1 DFQATT and CDR2 SNEGSKA (reference sequence). The CDR3 runs to 11 residues. V was pared by 5 bases and J by 1 base, with 5 bases between. CDR3 sequence reads: CSAEKNTEAFF. CDR3 DNA: TGCAGTGCTGAGAAGAACACTGAAGCTTTCTTT.

This clonotype was detected only a few times. This chain connects TRBV5-1 to TRBJ2-1; D gene unclear. V was clipped by 0 bases and J by 0 bases, with 7 bases between them. CDR1 is SGHRS and CDR2 is YFSETQ in the germline V gene. The CDR3 spans 15 residues. This chain's CDR3 is CASSLEWSSYNEQFF. CDR3 coding DNA: TGCGCCAGCAGCTTGGAATGGAGCTCCTACAATGAGCAGTTCTTC. The complete variable domain, with remaining parts taken from reference TRBV5-1 and TRBJ2-1, reads KAGVTQTPRYLIKTRGQQVTLSCSPISGHRSVSWYQQTPGQGLQFLFEYFSETQRNKGNFPGRFSGRQFSNSRSEMNVSTLELGDSALYLCASSLEWSSYNEQFFGPGTRLTVL.

A remark on this clonotype: This may be a read error: a much more frequent sequence differs by one nucleotide. V usage is TRBV7-6 and J usage is TRBJ2-1; 8 bases agree with TRBD2. The CDR3 has 13 amino acids. Germline CDR1 is SGHVS and CDR2 is FNYEAQ. The CDR3 region has the DNA TGTGTCAGCAGCCCCCCGGGGGGGACTGAGCAGTTCTTC. This translates into CVSSPPGGTEQFF.

V is TRBV11-2 and J is TRBJ2-2; TRBD2 matches at 9 bases. CDR1 and CDR2 (germline): SGHAT, FQNNGV. This CDR3 region has 16 residues. J lost 3 bases, V lost 4 bases, and 6 bases had no gene match. CDR3: CASSSTGGRDTGELFF. DNA of the CDR3: TGTGCCAGCAGCTCGACGGGCGGGAGGGACACCGGGGAGCTGTTTTTT.

The chain uses TRBV28 and TRBJ1-6, with 7 bases identical to TRBD1. V lost 9 bases to trimming and J lost 14 bases; unmatched junction nucleotides: 10. Germline values: CDR1 MDHEN, CDR2 SYDVKM. The CDR3 is made up of 12 amino acids. The CDR3 here is CASRPDRPSLHF. DNA of the CDR3: TGTGCCAGTCGCCCGGACAGGCCGTCCCTCCACTTT.

V is TRBV20-1 and J is TRBJ1-1; D is perhaps TRBD1 (5 bases). CDR3 length equals 17 residues. The V end was cut by 4 bases, the J end by 2 bases, with 23 bases between. CDR1 and CDR2 (germline): DFQATT, SNEGSKA (reference sequence). The CDR3 sequence: CSAIPGEQDTFNTEAFF. In DNA, the CDR3 is TGCAGTGCTATCCCAGGCGAACAGGACACTTTCAACACTGAAGCTTTCTTT.

In this sample, this clonotype turned up many times. This chain joins TRBV27 and TRBJ2-1; TRBD2 agrees at 16 bases. The V segment lost 6 bases and the J segment 10 bases; nucleotides outside the gene matches: 3. CDR3 size: 14 residues. Germline V lookup: CDR1 MNHEY, CDR2 SMNVEV (reference sequence). CDR3 residues: CASSPGLAGGEQFF. The CDR3 bases are TGTGCCAGCAGCCCGGGACTAGCGGGAGGGGAGCAGTTCTTC.

This clonotype appeared a few times. The CDR3, as DNA: TGTGCCAGCAGTACGCCCACCACGCCTCGAAGGGGAGAGCAGTTCTTC. Its protein is CASSTPTTPRRGEQFF. V and J are TRBV5-4 and TRBJ2-1; D is perhaps TRBD1 (5 bases). Between the trimmed V and J ends, which lost 5 bases and 10 bases, there was a span of 25 bases. CDR3 length equals 16 residues. CDR1 and CDR2 from the germline V gene are SGHNT and YYREEE (reference sequence).

This rearrangement joins TRBV18 to TRBJ1-3; TRBD1 matches 7 bases. The V segment lost 3 bases and the J segment 0 bases; nucleotides outside the gene matches: 5. Germline CDR1 is KGHSH and CDR2 is LQKENI. CDR3 length equals 16 residues. This CDR3 is CASSPTGPFSGNTIYF. The CDR3 region has the DNA TGTGCCAGCTCACCGACAGGGCCCTTCTCTGGAAACACCATATATTTT.

This clonotype came up many times. The rearrangement joins TRBV7-6 to TRBJ2-7; TRBD2 matches 12 bases. Germline assignment: CDR1 SGHVS and CDR2 FNYEAQ. V trimming: 5 bases; J trimming: 3 bases; junction bases outside the gene matches: 8. CDR3 length equals 16 residues. The CDR3 region is CASSSTSGRTLYEQYF. The CDR3 DNA sequence: TGTGCCAGCAGCAGTACTAGCGGGAGGACCCTCTACGAGCAGTACTTC.

The sample holds a few counts of this clonotype. This chain connects TRBV3-1 to TRBJ1-1; TRBD1 matches at 8 bases. Germline CDR1 LGHDT, CDR2 YNNKEL (reference sequence). Trimming cost V 1 base and J 0 bases; bases outside gene matches: 4. This CDR3 region has 16 residues. The CDR3 region is CASSQVSGGMNTEAFF. Written as DNA, the CDR3 is TGTGCCAGCAGCCAAGTGTCAGGGGGCATGAACACTGAAGCTTTCTTT.

The gene calls are TRBV7-9 and TRBJ2-7; D may be TRBD1 (5 bases). The CDR3 contains 17 residues. Germline CDR1 is SEHNR and CDR2 is FQNEAQ (reference sequence). Between the trimmed V and J ends, which lost 3 bases and 7 bases, there was a span of 25 bases. Here the CDR3 reads CASSFRGAVRALREQYF. As DNA, the CDR3 is TGTGCCAGCAGCTTTCGTGGGGCCGTCCGGGCCCTCCGGGAGCAGTACTTC.

This clonotype was observed a handful of times. The chain has TRBV6-2 or TRBV6-3 and TRBJ1-1; D unresolved. Trimming shortened V by 0 bases and J by 7 bases, and 9 bases separated the two germline ends. In germline, CDR1 is MNHEY, CDR2 SVGEGT. The CDR3 is 13 amino acids. DNA for the CDR3: TGTGCCAGCAGTTACTCGAATCCGTATGAAGCTTTCTTT. Residues: CASSYSNPYEAFF.

This clonotype was picked up a small number of times. The chain links TRBV25-1 to TRBJ1-2, with 7 bases aligning to TRBD1. The ends lost 8 bases at V and 12 bases at J; junction bases unmatched: 18. The CDR3 length is 14 residues. Germline V CDR1 and CDR2: MGHDK, SYGVNS. In DNA form, the CDR3 reads TGTGCCAGCCCGAGAACAGACAGGGCGAGGCAAAACACCTTC. It specifies CASPRTDRARQNTF.

The chain couples TRBV6-2 or TRBV6-3 to TRBJ1-1; TRBD1 is a possible D gene (6 bases). Trimming pared 5 bases from V and 7 bases from J, leaving 17 bases between. The germline V gene has CDR1 MNHEY and CDR2 SVGEGT. CDR3 size: 14 residues. The CDR3 region has the DNA TGTGCCAGCAGTGCTCCCGGGACACTTGTTGAAGCTTTCTTT. Translation gives CASSAPGTLVEAFF.

Concerning this clonotype: It may be a read error: a sequence one base away is much more abundant. The chain links TRBV6-4 to TRBJ2-1; 8 bases are a match to TRBD2. Trimming cost V 5 bases and J 6 bases; bases outside gene matches: 9. Germline values: CDR1 MRHNA, CDR2 SNTAGT. This CDR3 spans 15 amino acids. The CDR3 bases are TGTGCCAGCAGTAGCGGGAGCGGGAGTGGCAATGAGCAGTTCTTC. Amino acid sequence: CASSSGSGSGNEQFF.

This clonotype has ten or more counts. The chain combines TRBV21-1 with TRBJ1-2; no check of the table's D call, TRBD1, against the DNA was made. TRBV21-1 is classified as a pseudogene. This CDR3 has 14 amino acids. CDR3 DNA sequence: TGTGCCAGCAGCAAAGTACAGGGGGCGTTCGGCTACACCTTC. Translating it yields CASSKVQGAFGYTF.